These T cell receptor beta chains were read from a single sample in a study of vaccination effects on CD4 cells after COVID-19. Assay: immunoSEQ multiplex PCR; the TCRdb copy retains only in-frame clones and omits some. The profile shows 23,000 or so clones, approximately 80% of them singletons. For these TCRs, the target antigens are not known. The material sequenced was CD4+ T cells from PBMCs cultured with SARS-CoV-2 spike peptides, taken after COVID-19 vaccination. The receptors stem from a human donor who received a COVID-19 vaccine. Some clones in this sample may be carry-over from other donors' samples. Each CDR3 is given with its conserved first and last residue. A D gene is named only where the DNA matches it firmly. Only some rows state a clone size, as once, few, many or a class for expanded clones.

CASSQVLVGEQFF TGCGCCAGCAGCCAAGTGCTAGTGGGTGAGCAGTTCTTC . TRBJ2-1 TRBV4-1 .
CASSPSLAQPQHF TGTGCCAGCAGCCCGAGCCTGGCCCAGCCCCAGCATTTT . TRBJ1-5 TRBV7-9 .
CASRGDNQPQHF TGTGCCAGCAGGGGAGACAATCAGCCCCAGCATTTT . TRBJ1-5 TRBV2 .
CASSVGGGGLQKLFF TGTGCCAGCAGCGTAGGTGGGGGGGGGCTCCAAAAACTGTTTTTT . TRBJ1-4 TRBV9 once
CASSLTEVTEAFF TGTGCCAGCAGCTTAACCGAAGTGACTGAAGCTTTCTTT . TRBJ1-1 TRBV12-3/TRBV12-4 .
CASSQGQGQNTEAFF TGCGCCAGCAGCCAGGGACAGGGACAGAACACTGAAGCTTTCTTT TRBD1 TRBJ1-1 TRBV5-1 .
CASSAGGTDTQYF TGTGCCAGCAGTGCGGGGGGCACAGATACGCAGTATTTT . TRBJ2-3 TRBV6-4 .
CASSNGGGAVGYTF TGTGCCAGTAGTAATGGAGGGGGCGCTGTTGGCTACACCTTC TRBD1 TRBJ1-2 TRBV19 once
CASSFRLEVSPLHF TGTGCCAGCAGCTTCAGGTTGGAGGTTTCACCCCTCCACTTT . TRBJ1-6 TRBV7-2 .
CASSPNGASGNTIYF TGTGCCAGCAGCCCAAATGGGGCGTCTGGAAACACCATATATTTT . TRBJ1-3 TRBV5-5 .
CASSPMLGGETQYF TGTGCCAGCTCACCGATGCTTGGGGGGGAGACCCAGTACTTC . TRBJ2-5 TRBV18 .
CASAGGGMNTEAFF TGTGCTAGCGCGGGGGGGGGCATGAACACTGAAGCTTTCTTT . TRBJ1-1 TRBV12-5 .
CASSPSGLGYGYTF TGCGCCAGCAGCCCCTCAGGGTTAGGGTATGGCTACACCTTC . TRBJ1-2 TRBV4-1 few
CASSDTSGANVLTF TGTGCCAGCAGCGACACCTCTGGGGCCAACGTCCTGACTTTC . TRBJ2-6 TRBV2 .
CASSPGQGLHF TGTGCCAGCTCACCGGGACAGGGATTGCATTTT TRBD1 TRBJ1-5 TRBV18 .
CASSEGTPSTDTQYF TGCGCCAGCAGTGAAGGGACCCCCAGCACAGATACGCAGTATTTT . TRBJ2-3 TRBV10-1 .
CASSSGTSTDTQYF TGTGCCAGCTCTAGCGGGACTAGCACAGATACGCAGTATTTT TRBD2 TRBJ2-3 TRBV6-5 .
CATSDGGTGGRNNYGYTF TGTGCCACCAGTGATGGGGGGACAGGGGGCCGAAATAACTATGGCTACACCTTC TRBD1 TRBJ1-2 TRBV24-1 .
CASSLGRGRGYTF TGTGCCAGCAGTTTGGGGAGGGGACGGGGCTACACCTTC . TRBJ1-2 TRBV27 .
CASSSGSFSYGYTF TGCGCCAGCAGCTCCGGCAGCTTCAGCTATGGCTACACCTTC . TRBJ1-2 TRBV5-1 few
CASSQDSDRDTIYF TGTGCCAGCAGCCAAGACTCAGATAGGGACACCATATATTTT . TRBJ1-3 TRBV3-1/TRBV3-2 .